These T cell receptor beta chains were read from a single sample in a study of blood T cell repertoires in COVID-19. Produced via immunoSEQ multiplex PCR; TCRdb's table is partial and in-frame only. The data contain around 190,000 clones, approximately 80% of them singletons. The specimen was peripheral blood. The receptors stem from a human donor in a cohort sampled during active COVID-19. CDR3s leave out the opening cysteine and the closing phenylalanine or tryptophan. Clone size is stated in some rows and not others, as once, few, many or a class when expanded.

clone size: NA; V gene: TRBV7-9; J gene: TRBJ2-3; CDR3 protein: ASSLTVSTDTQY
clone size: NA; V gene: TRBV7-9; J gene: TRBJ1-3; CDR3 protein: ASSPSGQGIGNTIY
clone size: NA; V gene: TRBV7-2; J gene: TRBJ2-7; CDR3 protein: ASSSTGTSYEQY
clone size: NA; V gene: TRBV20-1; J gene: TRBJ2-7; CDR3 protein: SARQSYEQY
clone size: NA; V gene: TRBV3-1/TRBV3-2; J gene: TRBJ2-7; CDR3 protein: ASSHATGVSEQY
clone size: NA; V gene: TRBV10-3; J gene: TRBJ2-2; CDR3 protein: AGRRNTGELF
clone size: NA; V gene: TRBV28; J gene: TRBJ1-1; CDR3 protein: ASGTGVSEAF
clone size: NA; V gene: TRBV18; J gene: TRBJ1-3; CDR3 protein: ASSLQGRVAPGNTIY
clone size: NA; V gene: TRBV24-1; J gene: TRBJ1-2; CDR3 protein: ATSDRFYGYT
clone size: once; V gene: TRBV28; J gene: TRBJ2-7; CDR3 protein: ASSLPGQGYGEQY
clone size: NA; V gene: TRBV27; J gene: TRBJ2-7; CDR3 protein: ASSLAGGIYEQY
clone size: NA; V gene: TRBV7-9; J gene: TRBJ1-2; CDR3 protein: ASSLALKGDGYT
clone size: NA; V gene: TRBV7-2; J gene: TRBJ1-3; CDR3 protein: ASSLIWGGVSGNTIY
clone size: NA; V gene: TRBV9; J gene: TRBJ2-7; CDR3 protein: ASSVAGLAVYEQY
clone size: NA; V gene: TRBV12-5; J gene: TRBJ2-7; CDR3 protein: ASGLGWEEVYEQY
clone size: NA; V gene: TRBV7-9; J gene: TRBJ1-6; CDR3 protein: ASSPGGGQKIYNSPLH
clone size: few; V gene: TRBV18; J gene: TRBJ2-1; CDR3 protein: ASSPQLAGSNEQF
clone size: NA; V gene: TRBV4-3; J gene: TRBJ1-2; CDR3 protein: ASSSTSTDNYGYT
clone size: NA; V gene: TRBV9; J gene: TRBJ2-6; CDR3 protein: ASSLQGSGANVLT
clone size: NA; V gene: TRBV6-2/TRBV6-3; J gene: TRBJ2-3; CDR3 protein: ASSYPLQRGDTDTQY
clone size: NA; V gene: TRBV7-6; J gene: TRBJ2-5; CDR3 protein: ASSSWGERQETQY
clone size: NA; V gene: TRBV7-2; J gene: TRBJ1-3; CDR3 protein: ASSPNMRQVGNTIY
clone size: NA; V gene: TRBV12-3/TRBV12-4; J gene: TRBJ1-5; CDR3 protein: ASSLGDRGQH
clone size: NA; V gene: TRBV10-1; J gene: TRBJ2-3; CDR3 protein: ASSDLRDTSTDTQY
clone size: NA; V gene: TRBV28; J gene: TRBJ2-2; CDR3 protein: ASSLFGQGATGELF
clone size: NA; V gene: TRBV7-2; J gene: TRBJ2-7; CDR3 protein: ASSLVAGTSSYEQY
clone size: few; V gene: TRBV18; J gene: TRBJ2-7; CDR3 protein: ASSPRGEEQY
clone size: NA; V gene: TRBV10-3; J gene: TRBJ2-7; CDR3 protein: AISKGVSSYEQY
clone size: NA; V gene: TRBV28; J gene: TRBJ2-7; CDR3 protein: ASSSPHKYYEQY
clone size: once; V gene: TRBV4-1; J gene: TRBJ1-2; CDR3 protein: ASSPERVLWHVGYT
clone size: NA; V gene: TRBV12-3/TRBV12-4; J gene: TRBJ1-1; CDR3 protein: ASRTVTEAF
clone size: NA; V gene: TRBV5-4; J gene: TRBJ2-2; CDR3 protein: ASSLSGGVTGELF
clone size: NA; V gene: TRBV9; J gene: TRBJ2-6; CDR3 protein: ASSGQGGRPSSGANVLT
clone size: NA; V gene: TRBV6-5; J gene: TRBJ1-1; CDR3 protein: ASRSDGGNTEAF
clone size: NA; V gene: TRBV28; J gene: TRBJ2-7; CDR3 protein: ASSLGGEYEQY
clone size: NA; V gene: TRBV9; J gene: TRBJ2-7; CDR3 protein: ASGPSGGYEQY
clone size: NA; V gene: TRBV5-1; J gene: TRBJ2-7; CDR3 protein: ASREGTSESYEQY
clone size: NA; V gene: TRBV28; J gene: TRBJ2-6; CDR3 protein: ASRYSGANVLT
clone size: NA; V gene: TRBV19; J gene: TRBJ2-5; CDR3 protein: ASSDRGQETQY